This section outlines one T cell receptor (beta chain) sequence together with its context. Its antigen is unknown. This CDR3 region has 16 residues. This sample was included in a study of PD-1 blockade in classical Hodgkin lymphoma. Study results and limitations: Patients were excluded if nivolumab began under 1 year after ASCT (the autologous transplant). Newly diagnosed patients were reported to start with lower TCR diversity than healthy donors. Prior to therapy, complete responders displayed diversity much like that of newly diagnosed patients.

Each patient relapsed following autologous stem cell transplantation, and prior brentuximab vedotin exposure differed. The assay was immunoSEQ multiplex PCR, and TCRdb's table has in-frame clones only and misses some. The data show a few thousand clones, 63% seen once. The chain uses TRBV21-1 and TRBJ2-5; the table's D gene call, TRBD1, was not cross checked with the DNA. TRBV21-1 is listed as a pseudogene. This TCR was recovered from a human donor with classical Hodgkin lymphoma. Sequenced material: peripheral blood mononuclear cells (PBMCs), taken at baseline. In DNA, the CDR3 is TGTGCCAGCAGCGCCCTGGGGCCCAGGTACCAAGAGACCCAGTACTTC. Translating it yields CASSALGPRYQETQYF.